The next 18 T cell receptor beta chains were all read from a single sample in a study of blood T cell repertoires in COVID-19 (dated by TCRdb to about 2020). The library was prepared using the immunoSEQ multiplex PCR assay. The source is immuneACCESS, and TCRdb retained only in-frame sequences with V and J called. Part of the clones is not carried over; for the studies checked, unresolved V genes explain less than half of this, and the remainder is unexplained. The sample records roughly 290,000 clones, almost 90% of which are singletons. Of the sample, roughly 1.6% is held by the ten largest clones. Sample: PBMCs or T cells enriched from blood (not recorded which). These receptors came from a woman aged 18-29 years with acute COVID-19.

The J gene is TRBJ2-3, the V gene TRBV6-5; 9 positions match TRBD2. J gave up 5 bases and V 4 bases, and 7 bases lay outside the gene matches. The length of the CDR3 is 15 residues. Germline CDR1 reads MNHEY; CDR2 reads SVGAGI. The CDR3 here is CASSFVAGEGDTQYF. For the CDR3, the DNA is TGTGCCAGCAGTTTTGTAGCGGGAGAGGGAGATACGCAGTATTTT.

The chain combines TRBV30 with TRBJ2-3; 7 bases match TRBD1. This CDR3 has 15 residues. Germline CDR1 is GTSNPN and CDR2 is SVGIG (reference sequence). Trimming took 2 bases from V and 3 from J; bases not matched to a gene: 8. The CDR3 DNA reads TGTGCCTGGAGTACCCAGGGGGTTCGGACAGATACGCAGTATTTT. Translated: CAWSTQGVRTDTQYF.

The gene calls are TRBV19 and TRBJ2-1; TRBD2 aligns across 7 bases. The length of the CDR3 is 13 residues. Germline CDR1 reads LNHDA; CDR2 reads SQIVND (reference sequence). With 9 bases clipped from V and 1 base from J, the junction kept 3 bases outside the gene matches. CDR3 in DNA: TGTGCCAGCGGGAGGAATTCCTACAATGAGCAGTTCTTC. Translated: CASGRNSYNEQFF.

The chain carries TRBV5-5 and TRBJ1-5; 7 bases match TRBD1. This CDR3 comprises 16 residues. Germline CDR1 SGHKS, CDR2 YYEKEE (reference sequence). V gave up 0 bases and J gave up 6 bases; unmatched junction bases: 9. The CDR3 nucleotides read TGTGCCAGCAGCTTGGCGGGACAGCCCTCGAGTCAGCCCCAGCATTTT. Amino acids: CASSLAGQPSSQPQHF.

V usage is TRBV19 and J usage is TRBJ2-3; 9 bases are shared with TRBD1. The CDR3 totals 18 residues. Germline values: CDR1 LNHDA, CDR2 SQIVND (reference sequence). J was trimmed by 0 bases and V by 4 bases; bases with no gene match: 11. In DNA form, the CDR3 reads TGTGCCAGTAGTAGCCGGGACAGGGAGATCTCTAGCACAGATACGCAGTATTTT. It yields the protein CASSSRDREISSTDTQYF.

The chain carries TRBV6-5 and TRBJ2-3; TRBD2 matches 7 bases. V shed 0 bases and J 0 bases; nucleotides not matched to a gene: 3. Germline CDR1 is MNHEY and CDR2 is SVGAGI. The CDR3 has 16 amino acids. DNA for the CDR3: TGTGCCAGCAGTTACTCGGTAGCGGGTAGCACAGATACGCAGTATTTT. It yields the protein CASSYSVAGSTDTQYF.

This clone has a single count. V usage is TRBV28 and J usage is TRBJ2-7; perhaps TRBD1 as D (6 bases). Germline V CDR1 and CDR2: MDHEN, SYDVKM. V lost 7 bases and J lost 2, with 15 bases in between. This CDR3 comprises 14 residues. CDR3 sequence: CASNRVPHTYEQYF. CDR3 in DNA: TGTGCCAGCAACAGGGTCCCCCACACCTACGAGCAGTACTTC. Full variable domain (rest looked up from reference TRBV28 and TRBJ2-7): DVKVTQSSRYLVKRTGEKVFLECVQDMDHENMFWYRQDPGLGLRLIYFSYDVKMKEKGDIPEGYSVSREKKERFSLILESASTNQTSMYLCASNRVPHTYEQYFGPGTRLTVT.

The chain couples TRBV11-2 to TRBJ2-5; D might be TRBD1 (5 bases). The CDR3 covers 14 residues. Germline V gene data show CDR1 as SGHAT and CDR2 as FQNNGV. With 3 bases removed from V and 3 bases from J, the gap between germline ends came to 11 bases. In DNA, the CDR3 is TGTGCCAGCAGCTTTTGGGGCAGGGAAGAGACCCAGTACTTC. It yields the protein CASSFWGREETQYF.

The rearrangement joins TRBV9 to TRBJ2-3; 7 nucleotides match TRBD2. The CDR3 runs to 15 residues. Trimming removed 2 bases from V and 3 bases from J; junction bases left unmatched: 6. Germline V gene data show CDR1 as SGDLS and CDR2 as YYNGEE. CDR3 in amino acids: CASSVGGSQTDTQYF. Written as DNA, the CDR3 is TGTGCCAGCAGCGTCGGCGGGAGTCAGACAGATACGCAGTATTTT.

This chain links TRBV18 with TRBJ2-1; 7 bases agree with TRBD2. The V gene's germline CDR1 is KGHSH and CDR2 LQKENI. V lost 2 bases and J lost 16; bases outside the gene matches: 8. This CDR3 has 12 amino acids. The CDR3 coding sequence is TGTGCCAGCTCACCATTCGGGGGGTTCGAATTCTTC. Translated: CASSPFGGFEFF.

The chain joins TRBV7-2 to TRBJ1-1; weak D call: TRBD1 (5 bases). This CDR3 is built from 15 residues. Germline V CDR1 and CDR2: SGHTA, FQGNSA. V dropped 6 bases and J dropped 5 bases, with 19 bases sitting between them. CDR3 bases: TGTGCCAGCAGTCTTATTAGGGGCGCGGGAACTGAAGCTTTCTTT. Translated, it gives CASSLIRGAGTEAFF. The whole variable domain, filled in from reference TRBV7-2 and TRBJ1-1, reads GAGVSQSPSNKVTEKGKDVELRCDPISGHTALYWYRQSLGQGLEFLIYFQGNSAPDKSGLPSDRFSAERTGGSVSTLTIQRTQQEDSAVYLCASSLIRGAGTEAFFGQGTRLTVV.

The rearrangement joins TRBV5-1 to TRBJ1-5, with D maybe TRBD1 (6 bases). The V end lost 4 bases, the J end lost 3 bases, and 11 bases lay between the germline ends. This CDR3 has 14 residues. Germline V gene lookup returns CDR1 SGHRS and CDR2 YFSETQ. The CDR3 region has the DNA TGCGCCAGCAGCCTGACAGGAAACAATCAGCCCCAGCATTTT. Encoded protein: CASSLTGNNQPQHF.

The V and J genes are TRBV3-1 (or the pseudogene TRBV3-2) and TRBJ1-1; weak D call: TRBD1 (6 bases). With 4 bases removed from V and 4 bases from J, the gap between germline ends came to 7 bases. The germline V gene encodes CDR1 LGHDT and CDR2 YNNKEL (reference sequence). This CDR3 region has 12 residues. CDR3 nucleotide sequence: TGTGCCAGCAGCCGGGGGCTCACTGAAGCTTTCTTT. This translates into CASSRGLTEAFF.

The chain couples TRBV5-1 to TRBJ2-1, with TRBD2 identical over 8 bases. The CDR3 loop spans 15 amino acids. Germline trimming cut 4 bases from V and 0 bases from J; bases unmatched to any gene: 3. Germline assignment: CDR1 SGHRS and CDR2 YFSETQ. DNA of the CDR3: TGCGCCAGCAGCCCGGGGGGGAGCTCCTACAATGAGCAGTTCTTC. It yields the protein CASSPGGSSYNEQFF.

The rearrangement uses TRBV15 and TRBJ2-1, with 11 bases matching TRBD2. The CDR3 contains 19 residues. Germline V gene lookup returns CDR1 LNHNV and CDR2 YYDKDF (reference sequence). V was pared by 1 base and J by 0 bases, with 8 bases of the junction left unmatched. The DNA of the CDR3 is TGTGCCACCAGCAGAGCGGGACTAGCGGTTCTTAGCTCCTACAATGAGCAGTTCTTC. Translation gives CATSRAGLAVLSSYNEQFF.

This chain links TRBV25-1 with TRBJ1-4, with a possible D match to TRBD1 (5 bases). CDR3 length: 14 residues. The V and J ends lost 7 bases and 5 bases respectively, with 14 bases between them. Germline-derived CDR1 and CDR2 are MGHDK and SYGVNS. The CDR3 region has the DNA TGTGCCAGCACCGCGGCGGGGGGGAATGAAAAACTGTTTTTT. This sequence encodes CASTAAGGNEKLFF.

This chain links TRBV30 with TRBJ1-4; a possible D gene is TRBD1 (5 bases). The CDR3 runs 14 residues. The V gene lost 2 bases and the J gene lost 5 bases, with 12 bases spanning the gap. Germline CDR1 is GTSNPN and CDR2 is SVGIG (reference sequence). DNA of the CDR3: TGTGCCTGGAGTATAGGGGTTAAAAATGAAAAACTGTTTTTT. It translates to CAWSIGVKNEKLFF.

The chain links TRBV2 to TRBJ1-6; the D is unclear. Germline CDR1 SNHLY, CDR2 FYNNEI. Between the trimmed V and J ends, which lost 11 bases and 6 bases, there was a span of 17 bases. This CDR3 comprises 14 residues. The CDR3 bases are TGTGCCGTACCGAGGGCTGTAACTAATTCACCCCTCCACTTT. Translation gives CAVPRAVTNSPLHF. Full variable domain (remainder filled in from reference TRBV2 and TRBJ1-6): EPEVTQTPSHQVTQMGQEVILRCVPISNHLYFYWYRQILGQKVEFLVSFYNNEISEKSEIFDDQFSVERPDGSNFTLKIRSTKLEDSAMYFCAVPRAVTNSPLHFGNGTRLTVT.